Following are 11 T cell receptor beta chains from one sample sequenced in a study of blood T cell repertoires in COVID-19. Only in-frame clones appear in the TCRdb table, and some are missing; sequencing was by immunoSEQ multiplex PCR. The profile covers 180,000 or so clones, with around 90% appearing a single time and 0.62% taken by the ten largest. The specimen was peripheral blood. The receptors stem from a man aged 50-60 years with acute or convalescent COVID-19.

CDR3 sequence reads: CASGTGTDNYGYTF. The DNA for the CDR3 is TGTGCTAGTGGTACCGGGACAGATAACTATGGCTACACCTTC. J is TRBJ1-2 and V is TRBV12-5; 7 positions agree with TRBD1. V trimming: 5 bases; J trimming: 1 base; junction bases outside the gene matches: 4. This CDR3 spans 14 amino acids. CDR1 is LGHNT and CDR2 is FRNRAP in the germline V gene. Full variable domain (rest looked up from reference TRBV12-5 and TRBJ1-2): DARVTQTPRHKVTEMGQEVTMRCQPILGHNTVFWYRQTMMQGLELLAYFRNRAPLDDSGMPKDRFSAEMPDATLATLKIQPSEPRDSAVYFCASGTGTDNYGYTFGSGTRLTVV.

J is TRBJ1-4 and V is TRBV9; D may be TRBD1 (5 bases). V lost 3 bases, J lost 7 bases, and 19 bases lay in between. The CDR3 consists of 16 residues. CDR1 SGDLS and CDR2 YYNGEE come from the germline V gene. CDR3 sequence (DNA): TGTGCCAGCAGCGAAGGGGCGGGAGGACGCGGTGAAAAACTGTTTTTT. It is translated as CASSEGAGGRGEKLFF. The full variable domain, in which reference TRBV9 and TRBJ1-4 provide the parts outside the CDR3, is DSGVTQTPKHLITATGQRVTLRCSPRSGDLSVYWYQQSLDQGLQFLIQYYNGEERAKGNILERFSAQQFPDLHSELNLSSLELGDSALYFCASSEGAGGRGEKLFFGSGTQLSVL.

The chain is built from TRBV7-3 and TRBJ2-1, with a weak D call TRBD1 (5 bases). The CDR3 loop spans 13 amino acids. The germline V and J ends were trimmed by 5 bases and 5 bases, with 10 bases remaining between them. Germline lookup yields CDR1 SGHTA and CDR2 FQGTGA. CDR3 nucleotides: TGTGCCAGCAGCCCTAAAGGGGACAATGAGCAGTTCTTC. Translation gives CASSPKGDNEQFF.

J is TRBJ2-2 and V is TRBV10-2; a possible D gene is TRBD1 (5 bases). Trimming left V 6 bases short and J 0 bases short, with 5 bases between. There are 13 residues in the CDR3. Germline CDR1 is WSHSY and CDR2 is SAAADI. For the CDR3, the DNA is TGCGCCAGCAGGACAGCGAACACCGGGGAGCTGTTTTTT. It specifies CASRTANTGELFF.

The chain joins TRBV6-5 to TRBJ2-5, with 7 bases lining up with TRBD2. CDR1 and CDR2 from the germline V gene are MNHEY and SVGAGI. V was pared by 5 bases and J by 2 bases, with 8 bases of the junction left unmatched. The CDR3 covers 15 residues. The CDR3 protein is CASSPFLAEQETQYF. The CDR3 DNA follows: TGTGCCAGCAGTCCCTTCCTAGCGGAACAAGAGACCCAGTACTTC.

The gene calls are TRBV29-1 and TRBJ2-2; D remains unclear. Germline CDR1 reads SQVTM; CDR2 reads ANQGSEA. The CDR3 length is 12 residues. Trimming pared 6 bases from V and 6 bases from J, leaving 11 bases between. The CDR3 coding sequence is TGCAGCGTCGAACTACGTTCCGGGGAGCTGTTTTTT. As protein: CSVELRSGELFF.

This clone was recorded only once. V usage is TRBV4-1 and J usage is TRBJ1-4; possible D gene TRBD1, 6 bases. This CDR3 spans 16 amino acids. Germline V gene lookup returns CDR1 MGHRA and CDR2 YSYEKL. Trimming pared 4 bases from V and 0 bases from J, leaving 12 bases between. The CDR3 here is CASSPIGQTTNEKLFF. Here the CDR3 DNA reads TGCGCCAGCAGCCCGATCGGACAGACAACTAATGAAAAACTGTTTTTT.

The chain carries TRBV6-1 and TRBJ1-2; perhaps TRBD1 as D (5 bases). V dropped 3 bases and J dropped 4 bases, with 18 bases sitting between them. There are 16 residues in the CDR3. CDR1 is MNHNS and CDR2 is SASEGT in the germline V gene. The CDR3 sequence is CASSDITTAGGYGYTF. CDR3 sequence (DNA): TGTGCCAGCAGTGACATCACAACAGCCGGGGGCTATGGCTACACCTTC.

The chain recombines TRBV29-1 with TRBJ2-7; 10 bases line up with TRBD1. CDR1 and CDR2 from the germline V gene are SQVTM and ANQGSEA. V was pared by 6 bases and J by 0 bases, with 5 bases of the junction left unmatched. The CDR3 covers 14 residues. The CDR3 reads CSVSGTGDSYEQYV. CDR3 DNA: TGCAGCGTGTCCGGGACAGGGGACTCCTACGAGCAGTACGTC.

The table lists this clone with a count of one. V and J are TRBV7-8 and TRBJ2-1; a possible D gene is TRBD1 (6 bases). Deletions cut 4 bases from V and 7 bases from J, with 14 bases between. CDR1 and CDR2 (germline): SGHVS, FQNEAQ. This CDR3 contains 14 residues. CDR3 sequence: CASSWAGATNEQFF. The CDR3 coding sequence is TGTGCCAGCAGCTGGGCAGGGGCTACTAATGAGCAGTTCTTC.

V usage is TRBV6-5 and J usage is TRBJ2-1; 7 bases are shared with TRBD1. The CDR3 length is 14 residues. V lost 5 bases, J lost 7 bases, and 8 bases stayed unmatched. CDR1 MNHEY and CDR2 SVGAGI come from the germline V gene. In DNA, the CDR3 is TGTGCCAGCAGTAAACCACAGGGGCTGAATGAGCAGTTCTTC. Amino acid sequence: CASSKPQGLNEQFF.